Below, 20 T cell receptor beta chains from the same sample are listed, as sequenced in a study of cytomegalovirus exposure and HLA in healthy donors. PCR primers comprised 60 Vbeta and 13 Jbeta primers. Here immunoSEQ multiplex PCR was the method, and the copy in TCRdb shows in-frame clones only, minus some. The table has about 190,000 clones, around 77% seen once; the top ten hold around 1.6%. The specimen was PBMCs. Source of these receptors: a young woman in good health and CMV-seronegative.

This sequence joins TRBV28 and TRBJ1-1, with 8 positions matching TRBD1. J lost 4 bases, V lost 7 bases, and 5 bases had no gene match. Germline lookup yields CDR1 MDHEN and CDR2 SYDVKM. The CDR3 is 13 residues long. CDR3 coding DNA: TGTGCCAGCACCCCACAGGGGGGCACTGAAGCTTTCTTT. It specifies CASTPQGGTEAFF.

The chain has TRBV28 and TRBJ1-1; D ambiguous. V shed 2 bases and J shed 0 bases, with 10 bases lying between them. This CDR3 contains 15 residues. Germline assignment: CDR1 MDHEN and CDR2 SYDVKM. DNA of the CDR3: TGTGCCAGCAGTTTACAGGTTGATTTGAACACTGAAGCTTTCTTT. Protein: CASSLQVDLNTEAFF.

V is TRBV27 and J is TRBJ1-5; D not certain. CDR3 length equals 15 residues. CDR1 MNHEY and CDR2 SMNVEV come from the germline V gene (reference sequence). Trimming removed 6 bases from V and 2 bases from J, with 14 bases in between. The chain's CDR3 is CASRRKFLGNQPQHF. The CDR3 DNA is TGTGCCAGCAGGAGGAAGTTCCTCGGCAATCAGCCCCAGCATTTT.

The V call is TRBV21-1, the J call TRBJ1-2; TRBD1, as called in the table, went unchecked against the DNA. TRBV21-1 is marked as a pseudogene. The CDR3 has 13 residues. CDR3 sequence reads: CASSKTGNYGYTF. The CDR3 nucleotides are TGTGCCAGCAGCAAGACAGGTAACTATGGCTACACCTTC.

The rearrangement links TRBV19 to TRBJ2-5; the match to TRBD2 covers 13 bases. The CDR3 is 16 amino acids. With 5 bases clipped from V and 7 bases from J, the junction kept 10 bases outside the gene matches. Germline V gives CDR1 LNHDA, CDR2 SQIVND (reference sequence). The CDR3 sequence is CASSRTSGGPEGTQYF. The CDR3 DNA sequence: TGTGCCAGTAGTCGGACTAGCGGGGGCCCAGAGGGGACCCAGTACTTC.

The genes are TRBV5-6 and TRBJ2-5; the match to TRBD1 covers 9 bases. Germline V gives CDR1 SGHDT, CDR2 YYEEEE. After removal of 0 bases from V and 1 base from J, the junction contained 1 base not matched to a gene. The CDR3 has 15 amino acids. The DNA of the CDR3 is TGTGCCAGCAGCTTGGGGACAGGGGTCCAAGAGACCCAGTACTTC. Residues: CASSLGTGVQETQYF.

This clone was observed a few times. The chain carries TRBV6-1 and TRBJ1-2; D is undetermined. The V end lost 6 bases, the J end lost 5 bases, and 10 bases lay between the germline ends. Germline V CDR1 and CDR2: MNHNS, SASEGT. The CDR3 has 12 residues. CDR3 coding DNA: TGTGCCAGCAGCTGGTCGGGATATGGCTACACCTTC. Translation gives CASSWSGYGYTF.

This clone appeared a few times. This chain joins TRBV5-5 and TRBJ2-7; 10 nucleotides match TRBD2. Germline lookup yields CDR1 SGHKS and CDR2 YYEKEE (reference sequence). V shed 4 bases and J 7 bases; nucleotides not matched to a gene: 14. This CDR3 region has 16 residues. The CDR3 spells CASSENLAGAFDEQYF. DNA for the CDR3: TGTGCCAGCAGCGAAAATCTAGCGGGAGCTTTTGATGAGCAGTACTTC. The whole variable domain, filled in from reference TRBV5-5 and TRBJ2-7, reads DAGVTQSPTHLIKTRGQQVTLRCSPISGHKSVSWYQQVLGQGPQFIFQYYEKEERGRGNFPDRFSARQFPNYSSELNVNALLLGDSALYLCASSENLAGAFDEQYFGPGTRLTVT.

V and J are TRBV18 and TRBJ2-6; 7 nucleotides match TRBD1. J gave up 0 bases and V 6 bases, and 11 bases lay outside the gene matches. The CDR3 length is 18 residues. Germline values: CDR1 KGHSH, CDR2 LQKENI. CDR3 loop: CASSPNGQALSGANVLTF. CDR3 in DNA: TGTGCCAGCTCTCCAAATGGACAGGCGCTCTCTGGGGCCAACGTCCTGACTTTC.

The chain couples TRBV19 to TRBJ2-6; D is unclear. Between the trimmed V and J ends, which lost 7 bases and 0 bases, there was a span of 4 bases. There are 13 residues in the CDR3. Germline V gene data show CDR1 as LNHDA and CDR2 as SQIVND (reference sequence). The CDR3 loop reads CASIHSGANVLTF. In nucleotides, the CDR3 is TGTGCCAGTATCCACTCTGGGGCCAACGTCCTGACTTTC.

Here the CDR3 reads CASSLVGSGSYYEQYF. CDR3 sequence (DNA): TGTGCCAGCAGCTTAGTCGGCAGCGGGAGTTACTACGAGCAGTACTTC. The chain carries TRBV7-2 and TRBJ2-7; the match to TRBD2 covers 8 bases. Per the germline V gene, CDR1 is SGHTA and CDR2 is FQGNSA. The CDR3 contains 16 residues. V shed 1 base and J 3 bases; nucleotides not matched to a gene: 8.

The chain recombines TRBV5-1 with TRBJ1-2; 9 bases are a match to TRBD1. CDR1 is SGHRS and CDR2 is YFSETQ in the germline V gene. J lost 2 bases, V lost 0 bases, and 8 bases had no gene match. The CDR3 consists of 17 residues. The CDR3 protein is CASSLGTGVFVNYGYTF. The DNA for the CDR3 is TGCGCCAGCAGCTTGGGGACAGGGGTTTTCGTAAACTATGGCTACACCTTC.

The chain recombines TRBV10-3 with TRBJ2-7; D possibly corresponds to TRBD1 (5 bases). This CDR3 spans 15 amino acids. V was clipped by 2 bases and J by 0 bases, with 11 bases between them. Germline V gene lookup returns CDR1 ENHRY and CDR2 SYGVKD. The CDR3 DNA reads TGTGCCATCAGTGAGCCGAGACAGAACTCCTACGAGCAGTACTTC. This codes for CAISEPRQNSYEQYF.

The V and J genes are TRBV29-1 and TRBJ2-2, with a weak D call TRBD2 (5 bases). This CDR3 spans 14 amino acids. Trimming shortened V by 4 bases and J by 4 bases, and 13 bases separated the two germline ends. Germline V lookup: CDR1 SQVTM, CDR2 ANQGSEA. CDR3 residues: CSVGRGQVTGELFF. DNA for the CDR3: TGCAGCGTTGGAAGAGGGCAGGTCACCGGGGAGCTGTTTTTT.

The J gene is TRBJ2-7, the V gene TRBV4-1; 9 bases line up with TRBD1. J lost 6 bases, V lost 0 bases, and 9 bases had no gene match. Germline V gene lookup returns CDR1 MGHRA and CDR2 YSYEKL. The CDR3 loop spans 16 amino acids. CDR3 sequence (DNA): TGCGCCAGCAGCCAAGATGTCAGGACAGGGGATGGCGAGCAGTACTTC. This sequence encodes CASSQDVRTGDGEQYF.

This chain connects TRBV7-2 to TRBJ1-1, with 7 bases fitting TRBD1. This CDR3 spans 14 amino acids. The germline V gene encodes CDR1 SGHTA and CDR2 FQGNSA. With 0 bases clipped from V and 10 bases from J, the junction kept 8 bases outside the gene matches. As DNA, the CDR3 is TGTGCCAGCAGCTTAGCGATTGGGGGACAGCCAGCTTTCTTT. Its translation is CASSLAIGGQPAFF.

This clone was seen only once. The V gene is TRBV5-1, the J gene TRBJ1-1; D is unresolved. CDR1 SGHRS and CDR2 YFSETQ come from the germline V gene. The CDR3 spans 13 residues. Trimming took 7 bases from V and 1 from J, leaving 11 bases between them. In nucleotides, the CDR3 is TGCGCCAGCTTCCCTCCGGGGAACACTGAAGCTTTCTTT. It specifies CASFPPGNTEAFF.

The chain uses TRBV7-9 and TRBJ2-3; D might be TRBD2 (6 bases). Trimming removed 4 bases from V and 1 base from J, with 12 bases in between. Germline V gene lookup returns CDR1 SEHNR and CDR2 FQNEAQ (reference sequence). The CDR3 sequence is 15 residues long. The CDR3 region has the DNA TGTGCCAGCAGCTGGGACTCTTTTCGCACAGATACGCAGTATTTT. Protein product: CASSWDSFRTDTQYF.

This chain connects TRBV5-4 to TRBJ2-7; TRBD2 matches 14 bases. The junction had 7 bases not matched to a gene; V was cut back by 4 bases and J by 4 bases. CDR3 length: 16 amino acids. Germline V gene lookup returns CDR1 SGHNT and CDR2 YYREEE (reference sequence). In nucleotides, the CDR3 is TGTGCCAGCAGCCCTCAGGGGACTAGCGGGAGTTACGAGCAGTACTTC. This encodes CASSPQGTSGSYEQYF.

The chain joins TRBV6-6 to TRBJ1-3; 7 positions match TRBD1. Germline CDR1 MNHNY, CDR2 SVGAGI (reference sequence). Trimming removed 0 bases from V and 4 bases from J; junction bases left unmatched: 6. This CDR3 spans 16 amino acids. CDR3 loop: CASSYSGTVVGNTIYF. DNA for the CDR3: TGTGCCAGCAGTTACTCCGGGACAGTCGTAGGAAACACCATATATTTT.